The sequence of this T cell receptor (beta chain) was determined in a study of blood T cells in healthy people across ages. This CDR3 contains 13 residues. With 8 bases removed from V and 2 bases from J, the gap between germline ends came to 10 bases. Germline-derived CDR1 and CDR2 are MDHEN and SYDVKM. Together with a sample-barcoded 5' primer, a J-beta primer mix was included in a second PCR lasting about 7 to 11 cycles. TCRdb re-called the 5' RACE reads through MiXCR, storing one row per CDR3 protein. The repertoire holds about 720,000 distinct CDR3 sequences, with 22% as singletons. This sequence joins TRBV28 and TRBJ2-4; D may be TRBD2 (5 bases). This TCR came from a man aged 65 to 79 in good health. Sequences were obtained from blood. In nucleotides, the CDR3 is TGTGCCAGCGGGAGCGCCTCCAAAAACATTCAGTACTTC. This codes for CASGSASKNIQYF.